A selection of T cell receptor beta chains follows, all from one sample in a study of shared clonotypes between healthy human individuals. Clones were sequenced by immunoSEQ multiplex PCR, and TCRdb holds only the in-frame ones, with some missing. The repertoire holds some 480,000 clones, with about 80% as singletons. Sequenced: PBMCs. The receptor set was obtained from a woman in her thirties or forties in good health. Some clones in this sample may be carry-over from other donors' samples. Each CDR3 is given with its conserved first and last residue. Each record gives: D gene, CDR3 length, J gene, V gene, clone size, CDR3 protein, CDR3 DNA. A D gene is named only where the DNA matches it firmly. Not every row has a clone size; where given, it reads once, few, many or a size class.

>TRBD1|15|TRBJ1-2|TRBV28|.
CASTDAGAGGYGYTF
TGTGCCAGCACCGACGCAGGGGCAGGGGGCTATGGCTACACCTTC
>TRBD2|15|TRBJ2-7|TRBV11-2|.
CASSQGTSGVYEQYF
TGTGCCAGCAGCCAAGGGACTAGCGGAGTCTACGAGCAGTACTTC
>TRBD2|15|TRBJ2-2|TRBV2|.
CASSRLAGDTGELFF
TGTGCCAGCAGTAGACTAGCGGGCGACACCGGGGAGCTGTTTTTT
>TRBD2|14|TRBJ2-1|TRBV18|.
CASSRTSQGNEQFF
TGTGCCAGCTCTCGGACTAGTCAGGGTAATGAGCAGTTCTTC
>.|15|TRBJ1-1|TRBV29-1|.
CSVEKEVTSNTEAFF
TGCAGCGTTGAAAAAGAGGTCACCTCGAACACTGAAGCTTTCTTT
>TRBD2|14|TRBJ2-2|TRBV5-4|.
CAGRAGGSTGELFF
TGTGCAGGACGAGCGGGAGGATCCACCGGGGAGCTGTTTTTT
>.|14|TRBJ2-7|TRBV15|.
CATSNNLGANEQYF
TGTGCCACCAGCAATAATCTGGGGGCGAACGAGCAGTACTTC
>.|14|TRBJ2-7|TRBV5-1|.
CASSLGASTYEQYF
TGCGCCAGCAGCTTGGGGGCGTCGACCTACGAGCAGTACTTC
>TRBD2|17|TRBJ2-3|TRBV11-2|.
CASSYVLAGAGTDTQYF
TGTGCCAGCAGCTATGTTCTAGCGGGAGCCGGCACAGATACGCAGTATTTT
>.|12|TRBJ2-2|TRBV11-2|.
CASRTEVGELFF
TGTGCCAGCAGGACCGAGGTCGGGGAGCTGTTTTTT
>.|14|TRBJ2-5|TRBV7-8|once
CASSLGGAEETQYF
TGTGCCAGCAGCTTAGGAGGCGCTGAAGAGACCCAGTACTTC
>.|13|TRBJ2-2|TRBV28|.
CASSNSYTGELFF
TGTGCCAGCAGCAATTCATACACCGGGGAGCTGTTTTTT
>.|12|TRBJ2-3|TRBV28|.
CASSPRVTTQYF
TGTGCCAGCAGTCCCAGGGTTACAACGCAGTATTTT
>.|14|TRBJ1-2|TRBV2|few
CASRPLGGADGYTF
TGTGCCAGCAGGCCCCTGGGGGGGGCAGATGGCTACACCTTC
>TRBD1|17|TRBJ1-5|TRBV15|many
CATSRVVGTATKQPQHF
TGTGCCACCAGCAGAGTCGTAGGGACAGCGACCAAACAGCCCCAGCATTTT
>.|14|TRBJ2-1|TRBV28|once
CASSSGLGQREQFF
TGTGCCAGCAGTTCCGGGTTGGGGCAACGGGAGCAGTTCTTC
>TRBD1|15|TRBJ1-5|TRBV5-6|.
CASSSRDRVLQPQHF
TGTGCCAGCAGCTCCCGGGACAGGGTACTACAGCCCCAGCATTTT
>TRBD1|12|TRBJ2-1|TRBV27|.
CASLQGAVEQFF
TGTGCCAGCCTACAGGGGGCTGTTGAGCAGTTCTTC
>.|15|TRBJ2-2|TRBV7-3|.
CASSSDRSSGGELFF
TGTGCCAGCAGTTCTGACAGGTCCTCGGGCGGGGAGCTGTTTTTT
>TRBD2|16|TRBJ2-3|TRBV11-2|.
CASRGHGGRSTDTQYF
TGTGCCAGCAGGGGGCATGGCGGGAGATCGACAGATACGCAGTATTTT
>TRBD2|15|TRBJ2-5|TRBV18|.
CASSPGLAGVETQYF
TGTGCCAGCTCACCGGGACTAGCGGGAGTGGAGACCCAGTACTTC
>.|15|TRBJ1-4|TRBV2|.
CASSESTVFGEKLFF
TGTGCCAGCAGTGAATCGACGGTGTTCGGTGAAAAACTGTTTTTT
>.|16|TRBJ2-2|TRBV5-4|few
CASSSPGHRHTGELFF
TGTGCCAGCAGCTCCCCGGGACATCGGCACACCGGGGAGCTGTTTTTT
>.|11|TRBJ1-2|TRBV18|once
CASSSSAGYTF
TGTGCCAGCTCAAGTTCTGCGGGCTACACCTTC